The clone carrying this T cell receptor (beta chain) was seen only a few times. This record comes from a study of blood T cells in healthy people across ages. Combining a sample-barcoded 5' primer with a J-beta primer mix, a second PCR ran for about 7 to 11 cycles. TCRdb re-called the 5' RACE reads with MiXCR, one entry per CDR3 protein. The sample consists of roughly 1,800,000 distinct CDR3 sequences, around half of them appearing once. The CDR3 is 17 residues long. Germline CDR1 and CDR2: SGHRS and YFSETQ. V was pared by 0 bases and J by 1 base, with 6 bases of the junction left unmatched. Every donor provided approximately 9.2 milliliters of peripheral blood. Extracted total RNA amounted to at least 5.5 micrograms for each sample.

Sequenced material: blood. This clonotype originated in a woman aged 40 to 50 in good health. V and J are TRBV5-1 and TRBJ2-7; 11 bases line up with TRBD2. The CDR3 nucleotides read TGCGCCAGCAGCTTGGCACTAGCGGGGGCCGGATCCTACGAGCAGTACTTC. It codes for CASSLALAGAGSYEQYF.